What follows are 11 T cell receptor beta chains derived from one specimen sequenced in a study of blood T cell repertoires in COVID-19. The method was immunoSEQ multiplex PCR; TCRdb's version includes in-frame clones alone and lacks a portion of them. The sample has roughly 360,000 clones; 70% to 90% are singletons. The sequenced sample was PBMCs or T cells enriched from blood (not recorded which). The receptors here all came from a young man who had recovered from COVID-19.

The rearrangement joins TRBV7-9 to TRBJ2-7; D unclear. CDR3 size: 12 residues. V dropped 1 base and J dropped 4 bases, with 5 bases sitting between them. Per the germline V gene, CDR1 is SEHNR and CDR2 is FQNEAQ (reference sequence). The CDR3 nucleotides read TGTGCCAGCAGCTTAGTGACTTACGAGCAGTACTTC. Protein: CASSLVTYEQYF.

This chain joins TRBV14 and TRBJ2-3; 8 nucleotides align to TRBD2. The V and J ends lost 3 bases and 6 bases, in that order; junction bases with no gene match: 11. CDR3 length: 16 amino acids. The germline gives CDR1 SGHDN, CDR2 FVKESK. The CDR3 spells CASSHLTAGDVDTQYF. The CDR3 DNA reads as TGTGCCAGCAGCCACTTGACAGCGGGGGACGTGGATACGCAGTATTTT.

This clone has just one count. This chain joins TRBV7-9 and TRBJ2-3, with 8 bases that match TRBD2. V lost 5 bases and J lost 0; bases outside the gene matches: 7. Per germline, CDR1 SEHNR and CDR2 FQNEAQ (reference sequence). This CDR3 is built from 16 residues. The CDR3 coding sequence is TGTGCCAGCAGCGACTGGGGCGGGGGGAGCACAGATACGCAGTATTTT. Translated: CASSDWGGGSTDTQYF.

The rearrangement uses TRBV25-1 and TRBJ1-2; D not certain. The germline V gene has CDR1 MGHDK and CDR2 SYGVNS. V was trimmed by 5 bases and J by 0 bases, leaving 13 bases between them. This CDR3 is 15 amino acids long. CDR3 nucleotides: TGTGCCAGCAGTAAAAGCGGAGCAGCTAACTATGGCTACACCTTC. Amino acid sequence: CASSKSGAANYGYTF.

The rearrangement uses TRBV6-2 or TRBV6-3 and TRBJ2-1; a possible D gene is TRBD2 (5 bases). Germline values: CDR1 MNHEY, CDR2 SVGEGT. The CDR3 is 17 amino acids. V dropped 0 bases and J dropped 3 bases, with 15 bases sitting between them. This chain's CDR3 is CASSYSTRGVFYNEQFF. The CDR3 DNA is TGTGCCAGCAGTTACTCGACACGGGGAGTCTTCTACAATGAGCAGTTCTTC.

The chain couples TRBV20-1 to TRBJ2-1; D is perhaps TRBD2 (5 bases). Trimming pared 4 bases from V and 3 bases from J, leaving 19 bases between. CDR1 and CDR2 from the germline V gene are DFQATT and SNEGSKA (reference sequence). This CDR3 has 16 residues. CDR3 sequence reads: CSATDTSTRDYNEQFF. The CDR3 DNA reads TGCAGTGCTACTGACACCTCCACTCGGGACTACAATGAGCAGTTCTTC.

V is TRBV10-3 and J is TRBJ2-7; 8 nucleotides match TRBD1. The CDR3 is 16 amino acids. Germline lookup yields CDR1 ENHRY and CDR2 SYGVKD. The J segment lost 2 bases and the V segment lost 3 bases, leaving 9 bases of the junction unmatched. The CDR3 sequence is CAISDQPGQGTYEQYF. Written as DNA, the CDR3 is TGTGCCATCAGTGATCAGCCTGGACAGGGTACCTACGAGCAGTACTTC.

This sequence joins TRBV7-9 and TRBJ2-3, with 7 nucleotides matching TRBD2. The V and J ends lost 3 bases and 3 bases, in that order; junction bases with no gene match: 6. CDR1 and CDR2 (germline): SEHNR, FQNEAQ (reference sequence). The CDR3 contains 15 residues. This CDR3 is CASSLDSGFTDTQYF. As DNA, the CDR3 is TGTGCCAGCAGCTTGGATAGCGGGTTTACAGATACGCAGTATTTT.

The chain recombines TRBV3-1 (or the pseudogene TRBV3-2) with TRBJ1-5, with 7 bases matching TRBD1. CDR1 is LGHDT and CDR2 is YNNKEL in the germline V gene (reference sequence). The CDR3 sequence is 15 residues long. V trimming: 4 bases; J trimming: 7 bases; junction bases outside the gene matches: 10. The CDR3 DNA sequence: TGTGCCAGCAGCCCGGGAGGGGGCCGCGGGCAGCCCCAGCATTTT. Its protein is CASSPGGGRGQPQHF.

The genes are TRBV3-1 (or the pseudogene TRBV3-2) and TRBJ2-2; 11 bases fit TRBD2. The CDR3 loop spans 14 amino acids. J gave up 13 bases and V 2 bases, and 6 bases lay outside the gene matches. Germline V gene lookup returns CDR1 LGHDT and CDR2 YNNKEL (reference sequence). In DNA form, the CDR3 reads TGTGCCAGCAGCCAACTAGCGGGGGGCCAGCGGCTGTTTTTT. Residues: CASSQLAGGQRLFF.

The V and J genes are TRBV5-8 and TRBJ1-2; the match to TRBD1 covers 7 bases. Looked up from germline, CDR1 is SGHTS and CDR2 is YDEGEE. V trimming: 6 bases; J trimming: 4 bases; junction bases outside the gene matches: 9. The length of the CDR3 is 14 residues. The CDR3 loop is CASTTWGQLYGYTF. The CDR3 nucleotides read TGTGCCAGCACGACCTGGGGACAGCTCTATGGCTACACCTTC.